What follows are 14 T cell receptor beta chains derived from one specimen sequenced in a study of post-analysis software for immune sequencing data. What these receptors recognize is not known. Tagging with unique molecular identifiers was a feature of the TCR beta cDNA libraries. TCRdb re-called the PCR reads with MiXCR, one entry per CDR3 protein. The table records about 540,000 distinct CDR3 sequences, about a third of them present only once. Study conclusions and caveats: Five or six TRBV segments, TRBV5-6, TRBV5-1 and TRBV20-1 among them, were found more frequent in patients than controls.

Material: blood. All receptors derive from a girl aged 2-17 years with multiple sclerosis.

The CDR3 protein is CASSSPGQRYEQYF. CDR3 bases: TGCGCCAGCAGCTCCCCGGGACAGAGATACGAGCAGTACTTC. The V gene is TRBV5-1, the J gene TRBJ2-7; the match to TRBD1 covers 7 bases. Per the germline V gene, CDR1 is SGHRS and CDR2 is YFSETQ. V trimming: 3 bases; J trimming: 4 bases; junction bases outside the gene matches: 7. The CDR3 has 14 amino acids.

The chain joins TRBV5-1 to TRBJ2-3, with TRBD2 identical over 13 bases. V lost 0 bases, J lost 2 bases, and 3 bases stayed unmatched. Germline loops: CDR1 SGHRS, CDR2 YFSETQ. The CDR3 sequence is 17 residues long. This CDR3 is CASSLGTSGGNTDTQYF. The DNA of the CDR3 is TGCGCCAGCAGCTTGGGGACTAGCGGGGGAAACACAGATACGCAGTATTTT.

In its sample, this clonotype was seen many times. The CDR3: CASSYRDEQYF. CDR3 nucleotide sequence: TGTGCCAGCAGTTACCGGGACGAGCAGTACTTC. The chain recombines TRBV6-6 with TRBJ2-7; D call uncertain. The CDR3 consists of 11 residues. V dropped 2 bases and J dropped 5 bases, with 4 bases sitting between them. The germline V gene encodes CDR1 MNHNY and CDR2 SVGAGI (reference sequence).

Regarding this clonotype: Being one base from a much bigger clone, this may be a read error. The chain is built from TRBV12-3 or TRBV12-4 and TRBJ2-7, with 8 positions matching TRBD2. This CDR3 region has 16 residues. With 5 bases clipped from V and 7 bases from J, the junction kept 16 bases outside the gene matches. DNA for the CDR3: TGTGCCAGCAGTCCCACCGGGAGGGTTCTCCACAATGAGCAGTACTTC. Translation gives CASSPTGRVLHNEQYF.

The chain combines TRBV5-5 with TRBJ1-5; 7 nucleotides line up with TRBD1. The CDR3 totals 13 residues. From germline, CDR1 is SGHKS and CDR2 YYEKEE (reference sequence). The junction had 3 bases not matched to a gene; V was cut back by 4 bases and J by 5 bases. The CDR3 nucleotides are TGTGCCAGCAGCGGTACAGGGGATCAGCCCCAGCATTTT. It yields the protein CASSGTGDQPQHF.

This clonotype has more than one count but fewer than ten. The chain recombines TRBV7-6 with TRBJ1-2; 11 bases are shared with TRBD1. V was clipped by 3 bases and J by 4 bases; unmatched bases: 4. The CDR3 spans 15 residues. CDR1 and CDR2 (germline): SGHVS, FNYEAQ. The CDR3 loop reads CASSLDRGLSYGYTF. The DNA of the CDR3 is TGTGCCAGCAGCTTGGACAGGGGGCTGAGCTATGGCTACACCTTC.

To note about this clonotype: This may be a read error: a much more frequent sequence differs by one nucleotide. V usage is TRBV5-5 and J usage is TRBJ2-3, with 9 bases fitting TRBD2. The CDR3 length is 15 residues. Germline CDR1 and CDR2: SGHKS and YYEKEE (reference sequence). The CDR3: CANSLGAGGGDTQYF. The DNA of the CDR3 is TGTGCCAACAGCTTGGGAGCGGGGGGCGGCGATACGCAGTATTTT.

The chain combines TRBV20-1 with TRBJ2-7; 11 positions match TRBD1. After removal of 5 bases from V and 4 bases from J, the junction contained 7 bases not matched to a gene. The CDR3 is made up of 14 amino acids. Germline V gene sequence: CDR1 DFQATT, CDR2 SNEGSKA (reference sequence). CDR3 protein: CSARRTGGGYEQYV. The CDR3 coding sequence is TGCAGTGCTCGTCGGACAGGGGGCGGGTACGAGCAGTACGTC.

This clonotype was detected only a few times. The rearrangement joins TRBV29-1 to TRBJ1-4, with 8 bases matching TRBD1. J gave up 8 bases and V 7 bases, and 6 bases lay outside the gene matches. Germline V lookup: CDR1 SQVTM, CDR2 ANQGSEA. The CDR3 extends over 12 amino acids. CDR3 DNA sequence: TGCAGCGCAGACAGGGGTGGAGAAAAACTGTTTTTT. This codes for CSADRGGEKLFF.

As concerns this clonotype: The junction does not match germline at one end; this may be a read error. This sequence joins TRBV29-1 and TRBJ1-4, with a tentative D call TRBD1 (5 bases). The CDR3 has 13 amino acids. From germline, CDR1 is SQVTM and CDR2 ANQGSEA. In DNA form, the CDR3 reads TGCAGCGTGGAAGCCGGGGACGGAGAAAAACTGTTTTTT. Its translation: CSVEAGDGEKLFF.

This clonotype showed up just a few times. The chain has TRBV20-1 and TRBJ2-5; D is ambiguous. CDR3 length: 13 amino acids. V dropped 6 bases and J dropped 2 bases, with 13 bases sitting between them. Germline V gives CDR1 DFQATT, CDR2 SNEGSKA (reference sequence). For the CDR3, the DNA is TGCAGTGCAGCGCGGTCGGGTCAAGAGACCCAGTACTTC. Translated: CSAARSGQETQYF.

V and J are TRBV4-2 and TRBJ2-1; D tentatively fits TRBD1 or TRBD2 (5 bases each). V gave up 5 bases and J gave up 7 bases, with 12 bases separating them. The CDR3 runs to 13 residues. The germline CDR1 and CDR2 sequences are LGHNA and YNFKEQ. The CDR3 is CASSTNWGNEQFF. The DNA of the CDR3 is TGTGCCAGCAGCACCAATTGGGGGAATGAGCAGTTCTTC.

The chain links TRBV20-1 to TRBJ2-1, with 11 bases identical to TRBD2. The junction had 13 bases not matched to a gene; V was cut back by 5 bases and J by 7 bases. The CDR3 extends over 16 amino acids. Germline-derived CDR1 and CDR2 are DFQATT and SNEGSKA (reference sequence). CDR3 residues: CSARGSSGGSWNEQFF. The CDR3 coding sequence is TGCAGTGCTCGAGGGTCTAGCGGGGGGTCCTGGAATGAGCAGTTCTTC.

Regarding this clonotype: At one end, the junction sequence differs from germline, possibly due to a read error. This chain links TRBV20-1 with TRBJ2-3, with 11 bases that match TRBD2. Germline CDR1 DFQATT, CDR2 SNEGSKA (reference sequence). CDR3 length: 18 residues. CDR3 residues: CSTSWGLAGGIGTDTQYF. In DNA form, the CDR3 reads TGCAGTACTAGTTGGGGGCTAGCGGGGGGTATAGGCACAGATACGCAGTATTTT.